Listed below are T cell receptor beta chains from one sample, sequenced in a study of cytomegalovirus exposure and HLA in healthy donors. Profiling relied on immunoSEQ multiplex PCR, and the TCRdb table lists in-frame clones only, not all of them. This table holds 95,000 to 110,000 clones, around 78% found once. The material sequenced was PBMCs. The receptor set was obtained from a young man in good health and CMV-seronegative. Both conserved end residues are part of each CDR3. D genes are given only for firm matches. Clone size is stated in some rows and not others, as once, few, many or a class when expanded.

TGTGCCAGCAGCTTAGAGCACAGCTACAATGAGCAGTTCTTC,CASSLEHSYNEQFF,.,.,TRBV11-2,TRBJ2-1,14
TGTGCCAGCAGTAAACAGGGTCCACCCGGGGAGCTGTTTTTT,CASSKQGPPGELFF,once,.,TRBV27,TRBJ2-2,14
TGCGCCAGCTCCACCGGGACAGGGGTCACAGATACGCAGTATTTT,CASSTGTGVTDTQYF,.,TRBD1,TRBV5-1,TRBJ2-3,15
TGTGCCAGCAGTGAATACGGGACAGGGAATCAGCCTCAGCATTTT,CASSEYGTGNQPQHF,once,TRBD1,TRBV25-1,TRBJ1-5,15
TGTGCCAGCAGCCTCCGTCCTGGAAACACCATATATTTT,CASSLRPGNTIYF,.,.,TRBV11-3,TRBJ1-3,13
TGTGCCACCAGCAGAGATAGGCAGCGACCCATCTACGAGCAGTACTTC,CATSRDRQRPIYEQYF,.,.,TRBV15,TRBJ2-7,16
TGTGCCAGCAGTCCGGACAGGGGACGACAGCCCCAGCATTTT,CASSPDRGRQPQHF,.,TRBD1,TRBV7-8,TRBJ1-5,14
TGCGCCAGCAGCCAAGACCAGGACAGCTCCTACGAGCAGTACTTC,CASSQDQDSSYEQYF,.,.,TRBV4-1,TRBJ2-7,15
TGCGCCAGCAAAAAATCTTCCGGAAACACCATATATTTT,CASKKSSGNTIYF,.,.,TRBV5-1,TRBJ1-3,13
TGTGCCAGCAGTAGCCCTAGCGGGGGGCCCTACGAGCAGTACTTC,CASSSPSGGPYEQYF,once,TRBD2,TRBV28,TRBJ2-7,15
TGTGCCAGCAGTTTAGGTAGCGCCAATGAGCAGTTCTTC,CASSLGSANEQFF,once,.,TRBV27,TRBJ2-1,13
TGCGCCAGCAGCTTGGGGGCTAGCACAGATACGCAGTATTTT,CASSLGASTDTQYF,.,.,TRBV5-1,TRBJ2-3,14
TGTGCCGGACTAGCGGGGGTAATAGATACGCAGTATTTT,CAGLAGVIDTQYF,.,TRBD2,TRBV30,TRBJ2-3,13
TGTGCCTGGAGTATACTGGGGACAGGGACCGGGGGCGAGCAGTACTTC,CAWSILGTGTGGEQYF,.,TRBD1,TRBV30,TRBJ2-7,16
TGTGCTAGTGGTTTGGTGCTATGGGGACAGTTCTATAATTCACCCCTCCACTTT,CASGLVLWGQFYNSPLHF,.,TRBD1,TRBV12-5,TRBJ1-6,18
TGCGCCAGCAGCCAAGATCAGGTAGGCAGGTCCTACGAGCAGTACTTC,CASSQDQVGRSYEQYF,once,.,TRBV4-1,TRBJ2-7,16
TGTGCCAGCAGCTTATACTCCGCAGGGGGCCGCACCGGGGAGCTGTTTTTT,CASSLYSAGGRTGELFF,.,TRBD1,TRBV11-2,TRBJ2-2,17
TGTGCCTGGAGTACGGGAGGCCGCCAGCCCCAGCATTTT,CAWSTGGRQPQHF,.,.,TRBV30,TRBJ1-5,13
TGTGCCAGCAGCGTAACAGGGAGTCAAAACCTAAACTATGGCTACACCTTC,CASSVTGSQNLNYGYTF,.,.,TRBV28,TRBJ1-2,17
TGTGCCAGCAGTTCGGGACAGCAGCTCGAGCAGTACTTC,CASSSGQQLEQYF,.,TRBD1,TRBV28,TRBJ2-7,13
TGTGCCAGCAGTTACCCCGGCGGGGGTACGCAGTATTTT,CASSYPGGGTQYF,.,TRBD2,TRBV6-5,TRBJ2-3,13
TGCGCCAGCAGCTACGCCGGGACTAGCACAGATACGCAGTATTTT,CASSYAGTSTDTQYF,.,.,TRBV5-1,TRBJ2-3,15
TGTGCCAGCAGCTTAGGGACAACGAGCTCCTACGAGCAGTACTTC,CASSLGTTSSYEQYF,.,.,TRBV7-8,TRBJ2-7,15
TGTGCCAGCTCACCACGTGAGACGCGGGATAGCGTTAGCACAGATACGCAGTATTTT,CASSPRETRDSVSTDTQYF,.,.,TRBV18,TRBJ2-3,19
TGTGCCAGTAGTATAACTTGGTACAATGAGCAGTTCTTC,CASSITWYNEQFF,.,.,TRBV19,TRBJ2-1,13
TGTGCCAGCAGTTACCGGACAGTCGCAGATACGCAGTATTTT,CASSYRTVADTQYF,.,.,TRBV6-5,TRBJ2-3,14
TGCGCCAGCAGCACGGGACAGGGCACAACCTACGAGCAGTACTTC,CASSTGQGTTYEQYF,.,TRBD1,TRBV5-1,TRBJ2-7,15
TGTGCCTGGAGTTGGGGGGTTGGCAATCAGCCCCAGCATTTT,CAWSWGVGNQPQHF,.,.,TRBV30,TRBJ1-5,14
TGTGCCAGCCTTGAGCGGGGGCCCAGGGAGACCCAGTACTTC,CASLERGPRETQYF,.,TRBD2,TRBV2,TRBJ2-5,14
TGTGCCAGCAGCCTTCTAGCTGGGTGGGACAATGAGCAGTTCTTC,CASSLLAGWDNEQFF,few,.,TRBV13,TRBJ2-1,15
TGTGCCAGCGGGCCGTCGGGGGAGATTCAGAACACTGAAGCTTTCTTT,CASGPSGEIQNTEAFF,.,.,TRBV11-1,TRBJ1-1,16
TGCGCCAGCAGCAGCGGGGGACTAGCGGGAGGGAAGGCAGATACGCAGTATTTT,CASSSGGLAGGKADTQYF,.,TRBD2,TRBV5-1,TRBJ2-3,18
TGTGCCAGCAGCAGACAGGGGCCTGAAGCTTTCTTT,CASSRQGPEAFF,once,TRBD1,TRBV7-9,TRBJ1-1,12
TGCGCCAGCAGCTTGGCTGGGGGGTACCAAGAGACCCAGTACTTC,CASSLAGGYQETQYF,few,.,TRBV5-1,TRBJ2-5,15
TGTGCCAGCAGTTTCCGACAGGCGCGAGATACGCAGTATTTT,CASSFRQARDTQYF,.,.,TRBV6-5,TRBJ2-3,14
TGTGCCAGCTCACCACCGAGGAGCACAGATACGCAGTATTTT,CASSPPRSTDTQYF,.,.,TRBV18,TRBJ2-3,14
TGCGCCAGCAGCTTGGAGTCAGGCCAAGAGACCCAGTACTTC,CASSLESGQETQYF,.,.,TRBV5-1,TRBJ2-5,14
TGTGCCAGCAGCTCGACAGGGAGAGGGACTGAAGCTTTCTTT,CASSSTGRGTEAFF,few,TRBD1,TRBV5-6,TRBJ1-1,14
TGTGCCAGCAGCTTGCCGGGGTTGGCGGTGGAAATACAAGATACGCAGTATTTT,CASSLPGLAVEIQDTQYF,once,.,TRBV5-4,TRBJ2-3,18
TGTGCCAGTAGCCAGGGACAGTTCTCACCCCTCCACTTT,CASSQGQFSPLHF,.,TRBD1,TRBV19,TRBJ1-6,13
TGTGCCAGCAGCTCGTCTCGCGGAAGCCTCAACTATGGCTACACCTTC,CASSSSRGSLNYGYTF,few,.,TRBV7-9,TRBJ1-2,16
TGTGCCAGCTCACCACGGGCAAACAGAGAGACCGGGGAGCTGTTTTTT,CASSPRANRETGELFF,.,.,TRBV18,TRBJ2-2,16
TGCGCCAGCAGGGGACGTAAAGGGGGCCAAGAGACCCAGTACTTC,CASRGRKGGQETQYF,.,.,TRBV5-1,TRBJ2-5,15
TGTGCCAGGACGCAGGGGGGAGAACAGCCCCAGCATTTT,CARTQGGEQPQHF,.,TRBD1,TRBV19,TRBJ1-5,13
TGTGCCACCAGCGAGGACTACGGGTACCAAGAGACCCAGTACTTC,CATSEDYGYQETQYF,few,.,TRBV15,TRBJ2-5,15
TGCGCCAGCGGCTTGGGTAGCGAACAGCAGAACTATGGCTACACCTTC,CASGLGSEQQNYGYTF,.,.,TRBV10-2,TRBJ1-2,16